The rows below give T cell receptor beta chains drawn from one sample of a study of blood T cell repertoires in COVID-19. Here immunoSEQ multiplex PCR was the method, and the copy in TCRdb shows in-frame clones only, minus some. Among a few hundred thousand clones listed, roughly 84% were seen once. The specimen was PBMCs or T cells enriched from blood (not recorded which). The receptors were sampled from a woman in her twenties or thirties who had recovered from COVID-19. Both conserved end residues are part of each CDR3. The D gene is left open where the match is weak. The size entry is marked missing in some rows and otherwise reads once, few, many or a size class.

DNA,CDR3,size,J,D,V
TGCGCCAGCAGCCCCCTACTAGGGACAGGCTCCCTGCTATCCAACAATGAGCAGTTCTTC,CASSPLLGTGSLLSNNEQFF,NA,TRBJ2-1,TRBD1,TRBV5-1
TGTGCCAGCAGCCACCCGGGTAGCTGGCGCACAGGCCCTTCCTACGAGCAGTACTTC,CASSHPGSWRTGPSYEQYF,NA,TRBJ2-7,NA,TRBV13
TGTGCCAGCAGCCCGGACAGGGGAAGGGGTAACTATGGCTACACCTTC,CASSPDRGRGNYGYTF,NA,TRBJ1-2,TRBD1,TRBV2
TGTGCCAGCAGCTCTAGCCGGAGAGGTAGCGGGGGGGCTTCATCCTACAATGAGCAGTTCTTC,CASSSSRRGSGGASSYNEQFF,few,TRBJ2-1,TRBD2,TRBV7-8
TGCGCCAGCAGCCGCGGGGAAGCTAATGAAAAACTGTTTTTT,CASSRGEANEKLFF,NA,TRBJ1-4,NA,TRBV5-1
TGTGCCATCAGTGAGACCGACAGGGTTTCAAACTATAATTCACCCCTCCACTTT,CAISETDRVSNYNSPLHF,NA,TRBJ1-6,TRBD1,TRBV10-3
TGTGCCAGCAGCGAGGACAGGATTTTCTCCTACGAGCAGTACTTC,CASSEDRIFSYEQYF,once,TRBJ2-7,TRBD1,TRBV7-9
TGTGCCAGCAGCTCTCCCGGACAGCCAATGAACACTGAAGCTTTCTTT,CASSSPGQPMNTEAFF,NA,TRBJ1-1,NA,TRBV5-6
TGTGCCAGCAGTTACTCGTGGAACACCGGGGGAAATGAGCAGTTCTTC,CASSYSWNTGGNEQFF,NA,TRBJ2-1,NA,TRBV6-5
TGTGCCAGCAGCGGACAGGGGGTCACTGAAGCTTTCTTT,CASSGQGVTEAFF,once,TRBJ1-1,TRBD1,TRBV2
TGTGCCAGCGGGTCGACAAACCACGAAAAACTGTTTTTT,CASGSTNHEKLFF,NA,TRBJ1-4,NA,TRBV28
TGCGCCAGCAGCCAAGCAATTACGGGGGATGAGCAGTTCTTC,CASSQAITGDEQFF,NA,TRBJ2-1,NA,TRBV4-1
TGTGCCAGTAGTATAGGGATGACAGGACTGAATTCACCCCTCCACTTT,CASSIGMTGLNSPLHF,NA,TRBJ1-6,NA,TRBV19
TGTGCCAGCAGGGACTCCGGGACTAGCGGATACAATGAGCAGTTCTTC,CASRDSGTSGYNEQFF,NA,TRBJ2-1,TRBD2,TRBV2
TGCGCCAGCAGCTCCTACGCATATCAAGAGACCCAGTACTTC,CASSSYAYQETQYF,NA,TRBJ2-5,NA,TRBV5-1
TGTGCCAGTAGTGCGACAGGTAGGACAGAGACCCAGTACTTC,CASSATGRTETQYF,NA,TRBJ2-5,NA,TRBV19
TGTGCCAGCAGGCAAACAGCCACAGATACGCAGTATTTT,CASRQTATDTQYF,NA,TRBJ2-3,NA,TRBV5-6
TGTGCCAGCAGCTTAGACCCCTGGCGGGGGGGTCAAGAGACCCAGTACTTC,CASSLDPWRGGQETQYF,NA,TRBJ2-5,TRBD2,TRBV7-2
TGTGCCAGCTCACCCCCCGCTAACTATGGCTACACCTTC,CASSPPANYGYTF,NA,TRBJ1-2,NA,TRBV18
TGTGCCAGCAGCTTGGGAAGGGGGTACCAAGAGACCCAGTACTTC,CASSLGRGYQETQYF,NA,TRBJ2-5,NA,TRBV7-8
TGTGCCAGCAGTTACTCGTGGGGCGGATCGTTGAGCGAGCAGTACTTC,CASSYSWGGSLSEQYF,NA,TRBJ2-7,NA,TRBV6-5
TGTGCCAGCAGCTACAACCCCGGGACAGGCCAGACCGGGGAGCTGTTTTTT,CASSYNPGTGQTGELFF,few,TRBJ2-2,TRBD1,TRBV5-5
TGTGCCAGCAGCTTAGATCGGGGGGATTACAATGAGCAGTTCTTC,CASSLDRGDYNEQFF,once,TRBJ2-1,TRBD2,TRBV7-9
TGTGCCAGCAGCCACAGGGGGAACGAGCAGTACTTC,CASSHRGNEQYF,few,TRBJ2-7,TRBD1,TRBV3-1/TRBV3-2
TGTGCCAGCAGCAAAGGTACAGGGACAGGGGTGGGGATGAACACTGAAGCTTTCTTT,CASSKGTGTGVGMNTEAFF,NA,TRBJ1-1,NA,TRBV21-1
TGCGCCAGCAGCTTGGTTGGGGGACAGCTTTACAATGAGCAGTTCTTC,CASSLVGGQLYNEQFF,few,TRBJ2-1,TRBD1,TRBV5-1
TGTGCCAGCAGCTTAGACAGGGTTTTGAACTCCTACGAGCAGTACTTC,CASSLDRVLNSYEQYF,NA,TRBJ2-7,NA,TRBV7-9
TGCGCCAGCAGCCCCTCCGGGACAGGGACCCCACCCCTCCACTTT,CASSPSGTGTPPLHF,NA,TRBJ1-6,TRBD1,TRBV5-1
TGTGCCAGCAGTCCCATAGGGACAGGGGGCAATGAGCAGTTCTTC,CASSPIGTGGNEQFF,NA,TRBJ2-1,TRBD1,TRBV27
TGTGCCAGCAGTTTAACAGGGGGCGCCTCTGGAAACACCATATATTTT,CASSLTGGASGNTIYF,NA,TRBJ1-3,TRBD1,TRBV6-6
TGCAGCGTTGGTTTCGGTAGCAATCAGCCCCAGCATTTT,CSVGFGSNQPQHF,once,TRBJ1-5,NA,TRBV29-1
TGTGCCAGCAGGGAATCCGGGACCGCGGGGAGGGGTAAGAGGCATTTT,CASRESGTAGRGKRHF,NA,TRBJ1-5,NA,TRBV6-1
TGTGCCAGCAGCCCTCGGACTGTTCCTGTCCTGACTTTC,CASSPRTVPVLTF,NA,TRBJ2-6,NA,TRBV28
TGCGCCAGCAGTGAGGTCCAGGGGGATCAGCCCCAGCATTTT,CASSEVQGDQPQHF,NA,TRBJ1-5,TRBD1,TRBV10-2
TGTGCCAGTAGGGAGGGGGGGATAAGCAATCAGCCCCAGCATTTT,CASREGGISNQPQHF,once,TRBJ1-5,NA,TRBV19
TGTGCCAGCAGCTTAGGCGGGGCCCCCAACTATGGCTACACCTTC,CASSLGGAPNYGYTF,once,TRBJ1-2,NA,TRBV7-8
TGTGCCAGCAGTTCCGGGACAAGCTTTAGCAATCAGCCCCAGCATTTT,CASSSGTSFSNQPQHF,NA,TRBJ1-5,NA,TRBV28
TGCGCCAGCAGCGTCGGGGGGACAGGCAGCGATGAGCAGTTCTTC,CASSVGGTGSDEQFF,NA,TRBJ2-1,NA,TRBV5-1
TGTGCCAGCAGCCAAATCGGAGAGAACACCGGGGAGCTGTTTTTT,CASSQIGENTGELFF,NA,TRBJ2-2,NA,TRBV3-1/TRBV3-2
TGTGCCTGGTCCAAAGGCGGGGGTAATCAGCCCCAGCATTTT,CAWSKGGGNQPQHF,NA,TRBJ1-5,NA,TRBV30
TGTGCCAGCAGTTCACAGGGTGAAAAGCCCCAGCATTTT,CASSSQGEKPQHF,NA,TRBJ1-5,NA,TRBV13
TGTGCCAGCAGCAAGGGCTGGCCGACAGGCGCCCGAGGGGCTTATCAGCCCCAGCATTTT,CASSKGWPTGARGAYQPQHF,NA,TRBJ1-5,NA,TRBV21-1
TGTGCCAGCAGTGTTGGGACAGACCGTTATTCACCCCTCCACTTT,CASSVGTDRYSPLHF,few,TRBJ1-6,TRBD1,TRBV2
TGCGCCAGCAGCTTGTCCCCCACAGGCTCTGGAAACACCATATATTTT,CASSLSPTGSGNTIYF,NA,TRBJ1-3,NA,TRBV5-1
TGTGCCAGCTCAATGACTCCCCAGACAGGGGTGAACTATGGCTACACCTTC,CASSMTPQTGVNYGYTF,few,TRBJ1-2,TRBD1,TRBV18
TGTGCCACCAACAGGAACACCGGGGAGCTGTTTTTT,CATNRNTGELFF,NA,TRBJ2-2,NA,TRBV28
TGCGCCAGCAGCCAACTTCAGGGGGGAAAACTGTTTTTT,CASSQLQGGKLFF,NA,TRBJ1-4,TRBD1,TRBV4-3